These 2 T cell receptor beta chains were sequenced from one sample in a study of spatial heterogeneity in lung cancer. Time point reported: sample taken at primary tumor resection. No antigen is known for these receptors. TCRdb re-called the 5' RACE reads with MiXCR, one entry per CDR3 protein. The sample lists tens of thousands of distinct CDR3 sequences, around 5% occurring once. Whole-study results and caveats: Mutation counts in tumors were tracked by counts of expanded intratumoral alpha and beta TCRs.

Sequences were derived from lung tumor tissue, sampled at surgery. The receptors here all came from a male donor with early-stage non-small cell lung cancer.

There are many counts of this clonotype. The chain joins TRBV29-1 to TRBJ1-1; D not certain. The V gene lost 3 bases and the J gene lost 10 bases, with 18 bases spanning the gap. This CDR3 has 13 amino acids. Germline V gene sequence: CDR1 SQVTM, CDR2 ANQGSEA. Here the CDR3 reads CSVDPTSSGGAFF. CDR3 bases: TGCAGCGTTGACCCCACAAGCAGCGGCGGAGCTTTCTTT.

This clonotype has at least ten counts. CDR3 in amino acids: CAIRGAGAYEKLFF. In DNA, the CDR3 is TGTGCCATCAGGGGGGCCGGGGCTTATGAAAAACTGTTTTTT. This chain links TRBV10-3 with TRBJ1-4; D possibly corresponds to TRBD1 (6 bases). The CDR3 loop spans 14 amino acids. The germline V gene encodes CDR1 ENHRY and CDR2 SYGVKD. Trimming left V 6 bases short and J 6 bases short, with 14 bases between.